This T cell receptor (beta chain) was documented in a study of blood T cell repertoires in COVID-19. The CDR3 is 16 residues long. V lost 4 bases and J 6 bases, leaving 23 bases between the germline ends. The germline V gene encodes CDR1 SGHKS and CDR2 YYEKEE (reference sequence). Profiled with immunoSEQ multiplex PCR; TCRdb holds only in-frame clones, not every one. Here the sample spans around 100,000 clones, approximately 80% being singletons. The chain links TRBV5-5 to TRBJ2-7; D remains ambiguous. Sequencing was carried out using peripheral blood. The sequence was obtained from a man between 45 and 60 years old with active or convalescent COVID-19. Here the CDR3 reads CASSPLGFSYSAEQYF. CDR3 nucleotides: TGTGCCAGCAGCCCCCTCGGGTTCTCTTACTCCGCCGAGCAGTACTTC.